Described below is a single T cell receptor (beta chain) sequence and its context. The sample belongs to a study of cytomegalovirus exposure and HLA in healthy donors. The CDR3 totals 14 residues. The junction had 12 bases not matched to a gene; V was cut back by 7 bases and J by 6 bases. Germline values: CDR1 GTSNPN, CDR2 SVGIG (reference sequence). This table comes from immunoSEQ multiplex PCR, and its TCRdb copy is limited to in-frame clones, with some not included. The sample lists more than 45,000 clones, about 95% occurring once. The J gene is TRBJ2-1, the V gene TRBV30; 7 positions match TRBD1. The sample consisted of PBMCs. This clonotype originated in a man between 18 and 35 years old in good health and CMV-seronegative. The CDR3 spells CALGLGTAANEQFF. CDR3 bases: TGTGCCTTAGGCCTCGGGACAGCCGCCAATGAGCAGTTCTTC.